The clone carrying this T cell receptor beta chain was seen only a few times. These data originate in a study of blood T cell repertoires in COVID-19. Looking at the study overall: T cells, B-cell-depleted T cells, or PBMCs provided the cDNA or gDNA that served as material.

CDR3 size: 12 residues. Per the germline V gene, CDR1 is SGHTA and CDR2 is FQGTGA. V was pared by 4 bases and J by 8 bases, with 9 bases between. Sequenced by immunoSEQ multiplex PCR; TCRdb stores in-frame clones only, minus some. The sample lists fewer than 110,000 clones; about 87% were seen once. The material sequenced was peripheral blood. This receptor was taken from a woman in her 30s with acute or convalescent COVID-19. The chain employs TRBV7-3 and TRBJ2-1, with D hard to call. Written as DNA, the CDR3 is TGTGCCAGCAGCTCGGAGACCGATGAGCAGTTCTTC. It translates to CASSSETDEQFF.